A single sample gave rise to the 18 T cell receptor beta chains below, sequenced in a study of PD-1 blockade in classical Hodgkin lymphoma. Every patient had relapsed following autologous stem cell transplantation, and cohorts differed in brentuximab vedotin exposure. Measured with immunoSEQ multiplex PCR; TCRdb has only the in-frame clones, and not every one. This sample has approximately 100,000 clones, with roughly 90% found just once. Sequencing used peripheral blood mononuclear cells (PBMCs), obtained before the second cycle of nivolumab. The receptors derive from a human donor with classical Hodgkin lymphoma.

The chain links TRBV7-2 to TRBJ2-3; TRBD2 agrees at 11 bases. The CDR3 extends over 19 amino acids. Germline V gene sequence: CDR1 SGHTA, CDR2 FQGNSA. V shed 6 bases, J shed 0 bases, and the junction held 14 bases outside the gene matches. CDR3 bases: TGTGCCAGCAGAAAGGGGCTAGCGGGGGGTTCCCCTAGCACAGATACGCAGTATTTT. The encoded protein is CASRKGLAGGSPSTDTQYF.

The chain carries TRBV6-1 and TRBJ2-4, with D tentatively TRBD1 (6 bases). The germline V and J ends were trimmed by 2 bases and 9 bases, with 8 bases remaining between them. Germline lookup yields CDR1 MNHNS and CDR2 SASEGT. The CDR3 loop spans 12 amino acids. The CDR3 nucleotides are TGTGCCAGCAGTGAATCCAGGGGCATTCAGTACTTC. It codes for CASSESRGIQYF.

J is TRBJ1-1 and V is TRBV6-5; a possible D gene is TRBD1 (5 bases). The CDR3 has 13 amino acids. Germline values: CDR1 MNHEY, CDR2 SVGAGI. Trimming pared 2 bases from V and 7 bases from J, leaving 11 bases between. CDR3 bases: TGTGCCAGCAGTTACCTGACAGCAGGTGAAGCTTTCTTT. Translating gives CASSYLTAGEAFF.

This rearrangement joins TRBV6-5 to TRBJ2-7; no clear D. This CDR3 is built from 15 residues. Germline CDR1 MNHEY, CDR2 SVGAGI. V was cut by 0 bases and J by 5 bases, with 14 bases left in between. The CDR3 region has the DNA TGTGCCAGCAGTTACTCCGAGGAAAACCCCGACGAGCAGTACTTC. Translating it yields CASSYSEENPDEQYF.

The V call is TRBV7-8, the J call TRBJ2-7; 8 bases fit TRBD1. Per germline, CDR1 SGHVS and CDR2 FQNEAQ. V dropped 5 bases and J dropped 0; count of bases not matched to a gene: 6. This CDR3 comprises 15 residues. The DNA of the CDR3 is TGTGCCAGCAGCCCACGACAGGGGCCCTCCTACGAGCAGTACTTC. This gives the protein CASSPRQGPSYEQYF.

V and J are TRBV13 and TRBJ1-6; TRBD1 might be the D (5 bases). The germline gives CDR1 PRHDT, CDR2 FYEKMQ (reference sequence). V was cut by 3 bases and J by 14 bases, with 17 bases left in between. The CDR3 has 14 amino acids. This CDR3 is CASSFRAPRGSLHF. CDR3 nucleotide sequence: TGTGCCAGCAGCTTTAGGGCCCCCCGGGGGTCCCTCCACTTT.

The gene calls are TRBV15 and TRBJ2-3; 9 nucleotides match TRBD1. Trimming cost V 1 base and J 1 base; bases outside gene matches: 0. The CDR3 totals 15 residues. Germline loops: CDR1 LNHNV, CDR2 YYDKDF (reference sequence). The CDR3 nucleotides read TGTGCCACCAGCAGAGGGGACAGGGGCACAGATACGCAGTATTTT. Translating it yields CATSRGDRGTDTQYF.

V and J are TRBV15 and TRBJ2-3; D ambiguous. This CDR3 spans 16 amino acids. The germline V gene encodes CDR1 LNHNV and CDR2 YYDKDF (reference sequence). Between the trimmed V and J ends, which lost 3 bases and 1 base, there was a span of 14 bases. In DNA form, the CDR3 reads TGTGCCACCAGCAGTCAATTTGGTAAGGGCACAGATACGCAGTATTTT. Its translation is CATSSQFGKGTDTQYF. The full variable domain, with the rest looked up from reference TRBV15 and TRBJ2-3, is DAMVIQNPRYQVTQFGKPVTLSCSQTLNHNVMYWYQQKSSQAPKLLFHYYDKDFNNEADTPDNFQSRRPNTSFCFLDIRSPGLGDTAMYLCATSSQFGKGTDTQYFGPGTRLTVL.

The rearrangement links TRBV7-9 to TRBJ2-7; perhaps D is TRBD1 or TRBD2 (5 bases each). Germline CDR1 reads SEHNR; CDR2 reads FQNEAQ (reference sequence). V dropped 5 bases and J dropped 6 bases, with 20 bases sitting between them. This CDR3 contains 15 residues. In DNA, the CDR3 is TGTGCCAGCAGCCCGGCCGGGACGGATGTCGCCGAGCAGTACTTC. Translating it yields CASSPAGTDVAEQYF. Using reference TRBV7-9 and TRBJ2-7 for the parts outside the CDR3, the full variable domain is DTGVSQNPRHKITKRGQNVTFRCDPISEHNRLYWYRQTLGQGPEFLTYFQNEAQLEKSRLLSDRFSAERPKGSFSTLEIQRTEQGDSAMYLCASSPAGTDVAEQYFGPGTRLTVT.

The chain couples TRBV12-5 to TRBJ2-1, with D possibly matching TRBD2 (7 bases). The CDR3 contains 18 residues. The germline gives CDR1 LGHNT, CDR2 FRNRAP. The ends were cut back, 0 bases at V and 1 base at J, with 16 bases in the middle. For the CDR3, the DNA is TGTGCTAGTGGTTTGGTACCTCTCGGGGGGCGATCCTACAATGAGCAGTTCTTC. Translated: CASGLVPLGGRSYNEQFF.

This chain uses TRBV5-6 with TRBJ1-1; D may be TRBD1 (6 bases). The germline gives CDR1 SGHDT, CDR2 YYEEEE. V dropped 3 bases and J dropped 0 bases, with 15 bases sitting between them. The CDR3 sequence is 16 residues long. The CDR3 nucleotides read TGTGCCAGCAGCTCTCTGACAGGCTTCATGAACACTGAAGCTTTCTTT. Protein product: CASSSLTGFMNTEAFF. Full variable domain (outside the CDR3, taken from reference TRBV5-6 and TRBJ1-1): DAGVTQSPTHLIKTRGQQVTLRCSPKSGHDTVSWYQQALGQGPQFIFQYYEEEERQRGNFPDRFSGHQFPNYSSELNVNALLLGDSALYLCASSSLTGFMNTEAFFGQGTRLTVV.

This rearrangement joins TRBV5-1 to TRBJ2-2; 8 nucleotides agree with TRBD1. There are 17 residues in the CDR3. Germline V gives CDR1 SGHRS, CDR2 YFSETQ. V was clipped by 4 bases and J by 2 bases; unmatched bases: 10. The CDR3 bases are TGCGCCAGCAGCATGGACAGGGAACCCTTTAACACCGGGGAGCTGTTTTTT. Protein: CASSMDREPFNTGELFF.

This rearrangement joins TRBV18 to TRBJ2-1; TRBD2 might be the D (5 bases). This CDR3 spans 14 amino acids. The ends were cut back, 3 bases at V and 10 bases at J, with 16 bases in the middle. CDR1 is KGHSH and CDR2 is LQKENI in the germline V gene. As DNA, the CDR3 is TGTGCCAGCTCACCTACCCAGACTACGTTGGAGCAGTTCTTC. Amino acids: CASSPTQTTLEQFF.

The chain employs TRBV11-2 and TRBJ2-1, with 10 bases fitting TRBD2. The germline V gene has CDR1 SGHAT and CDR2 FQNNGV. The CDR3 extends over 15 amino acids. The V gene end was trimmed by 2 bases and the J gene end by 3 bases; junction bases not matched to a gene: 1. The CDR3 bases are TGTGCCAGCAGCTTAACTAGCGGGGTCTACAATGAGCAGTTCTTC. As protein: CASSLTSGVYNEQFF. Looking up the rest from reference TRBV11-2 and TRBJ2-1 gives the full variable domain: EAGVAQSPRYKIIEKRQSVAFWCNPISGHATLYWYQQILGQGPKLLIQFQNNGVVDDSQLPKDRFSAERLKGVDSTLKIQPAKLEDSAVYLCASSLTSGVYNEQFFGPGTRLTVL.

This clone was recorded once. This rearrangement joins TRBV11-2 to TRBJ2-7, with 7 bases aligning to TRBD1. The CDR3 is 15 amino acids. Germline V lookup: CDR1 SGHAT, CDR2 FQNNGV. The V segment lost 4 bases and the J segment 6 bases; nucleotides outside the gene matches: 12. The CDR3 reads CASSSLRGQSGEQYF. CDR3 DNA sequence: TGTGCCAGCAGCTCGCTAAGGGGGCAATCAGGCGAGCAGTACTTC.

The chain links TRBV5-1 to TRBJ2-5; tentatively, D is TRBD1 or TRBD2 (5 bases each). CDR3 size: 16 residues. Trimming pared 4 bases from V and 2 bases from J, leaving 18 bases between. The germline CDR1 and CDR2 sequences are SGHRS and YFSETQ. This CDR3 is CASSARDASPQETQYF. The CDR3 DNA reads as TGCGCCAGCAGCGCCCGGGACGCCTCGCCACAAGAGACCCAGTACTTC.

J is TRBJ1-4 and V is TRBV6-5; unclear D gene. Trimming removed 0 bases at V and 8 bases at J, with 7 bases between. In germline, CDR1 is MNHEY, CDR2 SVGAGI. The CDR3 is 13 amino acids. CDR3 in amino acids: CASSYSGNEKLFF. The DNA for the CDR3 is TGTGCCAGCAGTTACTCGGGAAACGAAAAACTGTTTTTT.

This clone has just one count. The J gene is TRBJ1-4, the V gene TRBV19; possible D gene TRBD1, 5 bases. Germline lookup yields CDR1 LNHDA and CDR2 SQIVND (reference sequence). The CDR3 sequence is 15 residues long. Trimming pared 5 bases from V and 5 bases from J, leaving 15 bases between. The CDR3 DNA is TGTGCCAGTAGTCCAGTGACAGCAGGAAATGAAAAACTGTTTTTT. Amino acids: CASSPVTAGNEKLFF.